A selection of T cell receptor beta chains follows, all from one sample in a study of cytomegalovirus exposure and HLA in healthy donors. TCRdb keeps only in-frame clones here, not all; method: immunoSEQ multiplex PCR. The sample holds under 300,000 clones, 72% seen once. Sample: PBMCs. The receptors come from a female donor in good health and CMV-seronegative. Each CDR3 is given with its conserved first and last residue. The order of the fields is D gene, clone size, V gene, J gene, CDR3 DNA, CDR3 protein. D genes are given only for firm matches. Rows give clone size only sometimes, using once, few, many, or a class for an expanded clone.

.	.	TRBV15	TRBJ2-1	TGTGCCACCAGCAGAGGTCAGATTAATGAGCAGTTCTTC	CATSRGQINEQFF
TRBD2	.	TRBV7-6	TRBJ2-7	TGTGCCAGCAGCCCCAAACCATGGGCGACTAGCGGGAGCTCCTACGAGCAGTACTTC	CASSPKPWATSGSSYEQYF
.	.	TRBV2	TRBJ1-1	TGTGCCAGCATAGGGGGAACCACTGAAGCTTTCTTT	CASIGGTTEAFF
TRBD2	.	TRBV10-2	TRBJ2-1	TGCGCCAGCAGTGACTCCAGGACTAGGAGGGATGAGCAGTTCTTC	CASSDSRTRRDEQFF
TRBD2	.	TRBV5-6	TRBJ2-7	TGTGCCAGCAGCCAAGCCATCGGGACTAGCGGGAGAGTCGGGGAGCAGTACTTC	CASSQAIGTSGRVGEQYF
.	few	TRBV19	TRBJ2-7	TGTGCCAGTAGTATAGAGCCAGGGATGATAAACGAGCAGTACTTC	CASSIEPGMINEQYF
TRBD1	.	TRBV6-1	TRBJ2-7	TGTGCCAGCAGTTGGGGACAGGACAGCTCCTACGAGCAGTACTTC	CASSWGQDSSYEQYF
TRBD1	.	TRBV7-7	TRBJ2-7	TGTGCTAGCAGCTTAGAGCCGGGACAGGGCCCGTGGGAGCAGTACTTC	CASSLEPGQGPWEQYF
TRBD2	once	TRBV11-2	TRBJ2-3	TGTGCCAGCAGCTTAGGACTAGCGGGAGGGCCGGGAGATACGCAGTATTTT	CASSLGLAGGPGDTQYF
TRBD1	.	TRBV7-9	TRBJ1-1	TGTGCCAGCAGCCTAACAGGGGGTGGTACTGAAGCTTTCTTT	CASSLTGGGTEAFF
.	.	TRBV4-2	TRBJ2-2	TGTGCCAGCAGCCAGGTCAGCGTCCTGGCGAACACCGGGGAGCTGTTTTTT	CASSQVSVLANTGELFF
TRBD2	.	TRBV11-2	TRBJ2-3	TGTGCCAGCAGCCCGACGGCGGGAGTACATACGCAGTATTTT	CASSPTAGVHTQYF
TRBD2	.	TRBV5-1	TRBJ2-5	TGCGCCAGCAGCCCGGGGACTAGCGGGAGGGAGACCCAGTACTTC	CASSPGTSGRETQYF
TRBD2	.	TRBV27	TRBJ2-1	TGTGCCAGCAGTCTCCGGGGTAGCGGGAGGGCCGGTGAGCAGTTCTTC	CASSLRGSGRAGEQFF
TRBD1	few	TRBV5-1	TRBJ1-1	TGCGCCAGCAGCTTGGGAACAGGGGTCGACACTGAAGCTTTCTTT	CASSLGTGVDTEAFF
.	few	TRBV27	TRBJ2-7	TGTGCCAGCAGGTCTACAGGAGCCTACGAGCAGTACTTC	CASRSTGAYEQYF
TRBD1	.	TRBV7-9	TRBJ1-4	TGTTCCAGCAGCTTAGATCCGGGACAGGGTAGGGAAAAACTGTTTTTT	CSSSLDPGQGREKLFF
TRBD1	.	TRBV13	TRBJ1-1	TGTGCCAGCAGCCTAAGCAGGGGGTGGACTGAAGCTTTCTTT	CASSLSRGWTEAFF
.	.	TRBV21-1	TRBJ2-5	TGTGCCAGCAGCAATCGGGTTAGCGGGAGCCTCGGCGGGGAGACCCAGTACTTC	CASSNRVSGSLGGETQYF
TRBD2	.	TRBV18	TRBJ2-1	TGTGCCAGCTCACCACCTGTGACTAGCGAAGCGTTCGATGAGCAGTTCTTC	CASSPPVTSEAFDEQFF
TRBD1	.	TRBV28	TRBJ1-2	TGTGCCAGCAGCCCAGGGGGCGTTAATGGCTACACCTTC	CASSPGGVNGYTF
.	few	TRBV2	TRBJ2-7	TGTGCCAGCAGGGATAGGGACAACTCCTACGAGCAGTACTTC	CASRDRDNSYEQYF
TRBD2	.	TRBV4-1	TRBJ2-1	TGCGCCAGCAGCCGGAGGGGCACTAGCGGTTCCTACAATGAGCAGTTCTTC	CASSRRGTSGSYNEQFF
TRBD1	.	TRBV18	TRBJ2-7	TGTGCCAGCTCAGTCGGGACAGGGTTTTTCGAGCAGTACTTC	CASSVGTGFFEQYF
TRBD2	.	TRBV27	TRBJ2-7	TGTGCCAGCAGCCCGAAAGGGAGGGAAGGGCAGTACTTC	CASSPKGREGQYF
TRBD2	.	TRBV5-4	TRBJ2-3	TGTGCCAGCAGCTACGGGACTAGCCCTAACCGGGCAGATACGCAGTATTTT	CASSYGTSPNRADTQYF
.	.	TRBV7-3	TRBJ1-2	TGTGCCAGCAGCAAAGGGGGATATGGCTACACCTTC	CASSKGGYGYTF
TRBD1	.	TRBV20-1	TRBJ1-2	TGCAGTGCGCGGACAGGGGGAGGCTACACCTTC	CSARTGGGYTF
.	.	TRBV5-1	TRBJ2-5	TGCGCCAGCAGCCCTCGCGGGGAGACCCAGTACTTC	CASSPRGETQYF
.	once	TRBV7-8	TRBJ1-2	TGTGCCAGCAGGCCGCCGGCGGGCGCGGGGCATGGCTACACCTTC	CASRPPAGAGHGYTF
TRBD1	.	TRBV7-2	TRBJ2-2	TGTGCCAGCAGCTTAAACGGACAGGGCGGCCCCGGGGAGCTGTTTTTT	CASSLNGQGGPGELFF
.	.	TRBV5-1	TRBJ2-1	TGCGCCAGCAGCTTGGAAGGGGTCTACAATGAGCAGTTCTTC	CASSLEGVYNEQFF
TRBD1	few	TRBV2	TRBJ1-5	TGTGCCAGCAGCCAGGGGGCTGGAGATCAGCCCCAGCATTTT	CASSQGAGDQPQHF
TRBD1	.	TRBV28	TRBJ1-5	TGTGCCAGCAGTTTTCTCGGGACAGGGGGCAATCAGCCCCAGCATTTT	CASSFLGTGGNQPQHF
TRBD2	.	TRBV6-5	TRBJ2-7	TGTGCCAGCAGTTTGGCGGCTAGCGGGAGACTTGACGAGCAGTACTTC	CASSLAASGRLDEQYF
.	.	TRBV30	TRBJ1-5	TGTGCCTGGATATCCCGGACAGTATTTAGGGGCAATCAGCCCCAGCATTTT	CAWISRTVFRGNQPQHF
TRBD1	.	TRBV10-2	TRBJ2-7	TGCGCCAGCAGTTCCCGGGACAGGGGGGAGCAGTACTTC	CASSSRDRGEQYF
.	.	TRBV6-6	TRBJ1-5	TGTGCCAGCAGTTACGAGGCCAGCAATCAGCCCCAGCATTTT	CASSYEASNQPQHF
TRBD2	.	TRBV5-1	TRBJ2-1	TGCGCCAGCAGCTTGGGGGTCGGACTAGCCCACAATGAGCAGTTCTTC	CASSLGVGLAHNEQFF
TRBD1	.	TRBV30	TRBJ2-1	TGTGCCTGGAGTCCCGACAGGGGGAATGAGCAGTTCTTC	CAWSPDRGNEQFF
TRBD1	few	TRBV4-2	TRBJ1-2	TGTGCCAGCAGCCCGGGACAGGGTAATGGCTACACCTTC	CASSPGQGNGYTF
TRBD1	.	TRBV5-1	TRBJ2-7	TGCGCCAGCTCGTGGACAGGGGGCTCCTACGAGCAGTACTTC	CASSWTGGSYEQYF
.	.	TRBV2	TRBJ2-2	TGTGCCAGCAGTCTCCAATTCCAGACCGGGGAGCTGTTTTTT	CASSLQFQTGELFF
.	.	TRBV5-6	TRBJ1-2	TGTGCCAGCAGCAGCGGATGGGGTGGCTACACCTTC	CASSSGWGGYTF
.	once	TRBV21-1	TRBJ2-7	TGTGCCAGCAGCGGACCCCAGGGGGCATTTGTTTACGAGCAGTACTTC	CASSGPQGAFVYEQYF
.	.	TRBV6-5	TRBJ1-1	TGTGCCAGCGCAGGGATGTGGGGAAACACTGAAGCTTTCTTT	CASAGMWGNTEAFF
.	few	TRBV11-2	TRBJ2-3	TGTGCCAGCAGCTTGGGGGCGAAAGGGGCCACAGATACGCAGTATTTT	CASSLGAKGATDTQYF
.	.	TRBV30	TRBJ2-1	TGTGCCTGGAGTGGCGGCCTAGAGCAGTTCTTC	CAWSGGLEQFF
TRBD1	.	TRBV4-1	TRBJ1-1	TGCGCCAGCAGCCATCTCACCACAGGGGGCACTGAAGCTTTCTTT	CASSHLTTGGTEAFF
TRBD2	.	TRBV4-1	TRBJ2-3	TGCGCCAGCAGCCTCAAACTAGCGGGAGGGCCTGGTACGCAGTATTTT	CASSLKLAGGPGTQYF